This TCR beta chain came from a study of cytomegalovirus exposure and HLA in healthy donors. This PCR relied on a set of 60 Vbeta primers and 13 Jbeta primers. Measured with immunoSEQ multiplex PCR; TCRdb has only the in-frame clones, and not every one. The sample carries about 150,000 clones, around 80% recorded once. This CDR3 comprises 17 residues. J gave up 4 bases and V 5 bases, and 7 bases lay outside the gene matches. The germline CDR1 and CDR2 sequences are SEHNR and FQNEAQ (reference sequence). Sequencing used PBMCs. The TCR sequence derives from a man aged 35 to 55 in good health and CMV-seropositive. This sequence joins TRBV7-9 and TRBJ2-1; 14 nucleotides agree with TRBD2. As DNA, the CDR3 is TGTGCCAGCAGCCCGGGACTAGCGGGAGATGAATACAATGAGCAGTTCTTC. Protein: CASSPGLAGDEYNEQFF.